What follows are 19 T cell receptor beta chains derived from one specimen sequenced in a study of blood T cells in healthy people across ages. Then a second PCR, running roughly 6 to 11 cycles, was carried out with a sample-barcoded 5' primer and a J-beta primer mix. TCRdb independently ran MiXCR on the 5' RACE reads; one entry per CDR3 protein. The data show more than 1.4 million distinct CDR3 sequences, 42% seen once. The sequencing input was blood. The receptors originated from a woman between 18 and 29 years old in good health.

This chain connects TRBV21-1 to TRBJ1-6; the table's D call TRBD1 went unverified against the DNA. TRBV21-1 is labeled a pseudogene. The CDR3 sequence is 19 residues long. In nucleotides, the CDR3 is TGTGCCAGCAGCCTCAGATTTCCTTGCCGCCGGGACGGGAGTTCACCCCTCCACTTT. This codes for CASSLRFPCRRDGSSPLHF.

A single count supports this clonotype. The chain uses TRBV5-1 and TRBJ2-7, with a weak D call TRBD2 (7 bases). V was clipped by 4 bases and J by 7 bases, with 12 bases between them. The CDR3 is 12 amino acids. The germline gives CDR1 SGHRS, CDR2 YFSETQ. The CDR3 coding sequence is TGCGCCAGCAGCGGGGGGGCCAATGAGCAGTACTTC. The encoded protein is CASSGGANEQYF.

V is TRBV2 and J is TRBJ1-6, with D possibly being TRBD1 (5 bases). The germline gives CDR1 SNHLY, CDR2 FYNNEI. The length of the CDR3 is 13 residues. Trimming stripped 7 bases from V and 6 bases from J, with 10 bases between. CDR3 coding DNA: TGTGCCAGCACGGACACTTTTAATTCACCCCTCCACTTT. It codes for CASTDTFNSPLHF.

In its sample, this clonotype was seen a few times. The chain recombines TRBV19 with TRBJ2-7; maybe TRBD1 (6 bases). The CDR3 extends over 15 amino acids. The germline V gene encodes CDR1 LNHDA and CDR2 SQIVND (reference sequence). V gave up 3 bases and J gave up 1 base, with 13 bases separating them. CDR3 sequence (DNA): TGTGCCAGTAGTATGTTGTCACAGGGTTCCTACGAGCAGTACTTC. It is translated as CASSMLSQGSYEQYF. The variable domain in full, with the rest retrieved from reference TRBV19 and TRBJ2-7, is DGGITQSPKYLFRKEGQNVTLSCEQNLNHDAMYWYRQDPGQGLRLIYYSQIVNDFQKGDIAEGYSVSREKKESFPLTVTSAQKNPTAFYLCASSMLSQGSYEQYFGPGTRLTVT.

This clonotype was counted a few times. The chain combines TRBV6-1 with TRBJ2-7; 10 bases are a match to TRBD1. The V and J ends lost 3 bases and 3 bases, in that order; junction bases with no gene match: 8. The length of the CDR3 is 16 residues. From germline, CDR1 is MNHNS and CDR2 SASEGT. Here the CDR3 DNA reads TGTGCCAGCAGTGAGATTCCTGGGACAGGGGACTACGAGCAGTACTTC. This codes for CASSEIPGTGDYEQYF.

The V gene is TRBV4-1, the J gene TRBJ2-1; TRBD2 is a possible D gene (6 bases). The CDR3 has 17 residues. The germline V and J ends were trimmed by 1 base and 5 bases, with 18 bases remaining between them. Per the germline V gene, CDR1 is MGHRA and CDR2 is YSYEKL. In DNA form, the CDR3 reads TGCGCCAGCAGCCAAGCCCCCGGGGCGGGATCGGACAATGAGCAGTTCTTC. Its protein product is CASSQAPGAGSDNEQFF.

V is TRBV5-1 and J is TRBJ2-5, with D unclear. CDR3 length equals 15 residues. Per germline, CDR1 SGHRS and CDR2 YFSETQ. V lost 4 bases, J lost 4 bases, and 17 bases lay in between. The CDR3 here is CASSLETDPGETQYF. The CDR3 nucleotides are TGCGCCAGCAGCCTCGAGACGGATCCGGGAGAGACCCAGTACTTC. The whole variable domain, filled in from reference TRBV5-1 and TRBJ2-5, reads KAGVTQTPRYLIKTRGQQVTLSCSPISGHRSVSWYQQTPGQGLQFLFEYFSETQRNKGNFPGRFSGRQFSNSRSEMNVSTLELGDSALYLCASSLETDPGETQYFGPGTRLLVL.

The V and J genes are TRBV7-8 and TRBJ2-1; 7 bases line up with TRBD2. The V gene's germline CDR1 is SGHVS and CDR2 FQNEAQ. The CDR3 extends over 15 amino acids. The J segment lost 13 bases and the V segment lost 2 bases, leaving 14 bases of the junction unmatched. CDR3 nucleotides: TGTGCCAGCAGCTTACAGAGACTAGCAGGAGAGACCCAGTTCTTC. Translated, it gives CASSLQRLAGETQFF.

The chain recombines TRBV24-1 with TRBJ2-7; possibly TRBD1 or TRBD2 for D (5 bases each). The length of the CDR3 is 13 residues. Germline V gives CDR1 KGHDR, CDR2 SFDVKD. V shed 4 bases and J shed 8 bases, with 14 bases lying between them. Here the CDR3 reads CATSDPPGHKQYF. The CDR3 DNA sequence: TGTGCCACCAGTGACCCTCCGGGGCATAAGCAGTACTTC.

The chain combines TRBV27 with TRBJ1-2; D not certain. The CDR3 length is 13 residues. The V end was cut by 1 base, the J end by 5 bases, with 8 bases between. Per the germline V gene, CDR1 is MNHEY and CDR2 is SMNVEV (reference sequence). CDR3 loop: CASSLFREYGYTF. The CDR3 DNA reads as TGTGCCAGCAGTTTATTTCGAGAATATGGCTACACCTTC.

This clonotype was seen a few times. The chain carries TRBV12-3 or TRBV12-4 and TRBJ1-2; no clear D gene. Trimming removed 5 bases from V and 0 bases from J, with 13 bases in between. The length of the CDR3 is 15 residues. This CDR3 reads CASSVHPRANYGYTF. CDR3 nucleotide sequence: TGTGCCAGCAGTGTCCACCCCCGAGCTAACTATGGCTACACCTTC.

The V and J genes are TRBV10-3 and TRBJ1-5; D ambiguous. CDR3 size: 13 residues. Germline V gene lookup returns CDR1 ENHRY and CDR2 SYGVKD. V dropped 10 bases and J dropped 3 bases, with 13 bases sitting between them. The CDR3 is CATGEANNQPQHF. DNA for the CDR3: TGTGCCACGGGAGAGGCGAACAATCAGCCCCAGCATTTT.

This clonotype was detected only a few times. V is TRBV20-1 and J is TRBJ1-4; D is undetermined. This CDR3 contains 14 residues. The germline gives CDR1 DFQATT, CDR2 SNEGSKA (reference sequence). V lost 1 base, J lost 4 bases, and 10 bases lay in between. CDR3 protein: CSARVAANNEKLFF. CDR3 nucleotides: TGCAGTGCTAGAGTGGCAGCGAATAATGAAAAACTGTTTTTT.

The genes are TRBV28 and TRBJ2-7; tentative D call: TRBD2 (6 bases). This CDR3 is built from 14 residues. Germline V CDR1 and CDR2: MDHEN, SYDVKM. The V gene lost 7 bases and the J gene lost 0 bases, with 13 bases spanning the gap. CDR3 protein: CASIMGGTSYEQYF. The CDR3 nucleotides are TGTGCCAGCATCATGGGGGGAACCTCCTACGAGCAGTACTTC. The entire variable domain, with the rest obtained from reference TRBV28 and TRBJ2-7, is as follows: DVKVTQSSRYLVKRTGEKVFLECVQDMDHENMFWYRQDPGLGLRLIYFSYDVKMKEKGDIPEGYSVSREKKERFSLILESASTNQTSMYLCASIMGGTSYEQYFGPGTRLTVT.

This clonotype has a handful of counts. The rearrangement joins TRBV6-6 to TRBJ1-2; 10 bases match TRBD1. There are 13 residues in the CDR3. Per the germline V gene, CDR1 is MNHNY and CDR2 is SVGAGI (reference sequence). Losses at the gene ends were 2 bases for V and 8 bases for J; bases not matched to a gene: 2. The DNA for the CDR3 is TGTGCCAGCAGTTACGGACAGGGGGACGGCTACACCTTC. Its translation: CASSYGQGDGYTF.

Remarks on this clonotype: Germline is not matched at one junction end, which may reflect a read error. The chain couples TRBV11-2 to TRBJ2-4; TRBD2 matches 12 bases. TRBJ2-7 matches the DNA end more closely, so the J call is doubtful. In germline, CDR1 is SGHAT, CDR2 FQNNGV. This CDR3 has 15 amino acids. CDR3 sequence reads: CASGFALAGGYEQYF. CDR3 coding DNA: TGTGCCAGCGGCTTCGCCCTAGCGGGAGGGTACGAGCAGTACTTC.

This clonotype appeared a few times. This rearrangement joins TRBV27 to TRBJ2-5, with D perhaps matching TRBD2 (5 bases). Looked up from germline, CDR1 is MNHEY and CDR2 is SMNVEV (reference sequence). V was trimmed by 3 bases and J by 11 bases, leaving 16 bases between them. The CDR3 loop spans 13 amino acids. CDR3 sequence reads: CASSLSSYGEQYF. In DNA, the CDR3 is TGTGCCAGCAGTTTGTCGTCATATGGGGAGCAGTACTTC.

In DNA form, the CDR3 reads TGTGCCAGCAGTTCCGCAGGGCCCCAGCATTTT. It yields the protein CASSSAGPQHF. This chain connects TRBV28 to TRBJ1-5; D unresolved. The CDR3 is 11 amino acids. CDR1 MDHEN and CDR2 SYDVKM come from the germline V gene. V was shortened by 4 bases and J by 9 bases, with 7 bases between the two germline ends.

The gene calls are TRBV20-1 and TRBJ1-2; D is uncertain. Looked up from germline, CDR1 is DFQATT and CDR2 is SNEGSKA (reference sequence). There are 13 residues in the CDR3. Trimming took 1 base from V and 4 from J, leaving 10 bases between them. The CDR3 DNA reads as TGCAGTGCTAGAGGTTTGACTGCCTATGGCTACACCTTC. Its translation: CSARGLTAYGYTF.